This TCR beta chain was captured by sequencing in a study of blood T cell repertoires in COVID-19. In the study overall: Sample material is recorded as cDNA or gDNA derived from T cells, B-cell-depleted T cells, or PBMCs.

Deletions cut 5 bases from V and 1 base from J, with 8 bases between. The CDR3 is 13 residues long. The V gene's germline CDR1 is SGHAT and CDR2 FQNNGV. Participants, about 18 to 90 years old, spanned more than 20 US areas. Donors were grouped by their self-reported clinical history. As originally analysed: Cell counts per sample came from amplifying reference gene primers. This table comes from immunoSEQ multiplex PCR, and its TCRdb copy is limited to in-frame clones, with some not included. The DNA was the basis for D and trimming; V, J and clone size are from that table. This table holds hundreds of thousands of clones, 80% found once.

The rearrangement uses TRBV11-2 and TRBJ1-1; D may be TRBD1 (5 bases). The sequencing input was PBMCs or T cells enriched from blood (not recorded which). The sequence was obtained from a woman in her thirties or forties with acute COVID-19. The CDR3 sequence: CASSRTWNTEAFF. CDR3 DNA sequence: TGTGCCAGCAGCCGGACATGGAACACTGAAGCTTTCTTT.